The next 18 T cell receptor beta chains were all read from a single sample in a study of blood T cell repertoires in COVID-19. Some clones are missing from TCRdb's copy, which holds only in-frame ones; the method was immunoSEQ multiplex PCR. The sample lists 140,000 or so clones, about 87% seen once, with 0.95% in the top ten. The specimen sequenced was peripheral blood. These receptors all stem from a woman aged 50 to 65 with acute or convalescent COVID-19.

This clone was seen just once. The chain carries TRBV7-9 and TRBJ2-7, with TRBD1 matching over 10 bases. The length of the CDR3 is 14 residues. Germline V gene data show CDR1 as SEHNR and CDR2 as FQNEAQ (reference sequence). Here the CDR3 DNA reads TGTGCTCCACGATGGGACAGGGGTCGGTACGAGCAGTACTTC. Protein: CAPRWDRGRYEQYF.

The chain combines TRBV24-1 with TRBJ2-2; D is perhaps TRBD2 (5 bases). Germline-derived CDR1 and CDR2 are KGHDR and SFDVKD. V was cut by 2 bases and J by 1 base, with 10 bases left in between. The CDR3 is 16 amino acids. Here the CDR3 DNA reads TGTGCCACCAGTGATTCCCAGCGGTTGAACACCGGGGAGCTGTTTTTT. This sequence encodes CATSDSQRLNTGELFF.

The chain joins TRBV6-5 to TRBJ1-2; D remains unclear. The germline V gene encodes CDR1 MNHEY and CDR2 SVGAGI. Trimming cost V 2 bases and J 2 bases, with 6 bases left between them. The CDR3 spans 13 residues. CDR3 sequence (DNA): TGTGCCAGCAGTTACGAGGGAAACTATGGCTACACCTTC. Translation: CASSYEGNYGYTF.

The chain is built from TRBV6-5 and TRBJ2-3; 7 nucleotides match TRBD2. Trimming removed 8 bases from V and 0 bases from J; junction bases left unmatched: 5. Germline-derived CDR1 and CDR2 are MNHEY and SVGAGI. The CDR3 spans 14 residues. The DNA for the CDR3 is TGTGCCAGCTCCAGGGACTATAGCACAGATACGCAGTATTTT. This translates into CASSRDYSTDTQYF.

This chain links TRBV27 with TRBJ2-6; no reliable D call. CDR1 is MNHEY and CDR2 is SMNVEV in the germline V gene (reference sequence). This CDR3 is built from 15 residues. V was clipped by 6 bases and J by 1 base, with 10 bases between them. The CDR3 sequence is CASSSLESGANVLTF. DNA of the CDR3: TGTGCCAGCAGCTCCCTGGAGTCTGGGGCCAACGTCCTGACTTTC.

The chain links TRBV19 to TRBJ2-1, with 8 bases aligning to TRBD2. Looked up from germline, CDR1 is LNHDA and CDR2 is SQIVND (reference sequence). The CDR3 extends over 14 amino acids. Trimming took 7 bases from V and 7 from J; bases not matched to a gene: 9. CDR3 bases: TGTGCCAGTATTGGGACTAGGCTCCAAAATGAGCAGTTCTTC. Translating it yields CASIGTRLQNEQFF.

The CDR3 DNA is TGCGCCAGCAGCCCCAGTATGAACACCGGGGAGCTGTTTTTT. Translating gives CASSPSMNTGELFF. V usage is TRBV4-1 and J usage is TRBJ2-2; no clear D gene. CDR1 and CDR2 (germline): MGHRA, YSYEKL. Trimming pared 4 bases from V and 1 base from J, leaving 7 bases between. This CDR3 spans 14 amino acids.

This chain connects TRBV5-1 to TRBJ2-1, with 7 positions matching TRBD2. The germline V gene encodes CDR1 SGHRS and CDR2 YFSETQ. The CDR3 has 15 amino acids. V was pared by 2 bases and J by 5 bases, with 7 bases of the junction left unmatched. CDR3 amino acids: CASSFAGTTNNEQFF. The CDR3 region has the DNA TGCGCCAGCAGCTTCGCCGGGACTACCAACAATGAGCAGTTCTTC.

V gene TRBV5-1 combines with J gene TRBJ1-5, with D perhaps matching TRBD1 (5 bases). Deletions cut 0 bases from V and 2 bases from J, with 9 bases between. The CDR3 is made up of 15 amino acids. CDR1 is SGHRS, CDR2 YFSETQ, per germline. This CDR3 reads CASSLEGDGNQPQHF. CDR3 DNA sequence: TGCGCCAGCAGCTTGGAAGGGGATGGCAATCAGCCCCAGCATTTT.

The chain has TRBV14 and TRBJ1-1; D remains unclear. This CDR3 is built from 13 residues. With 0 bases removed from V and 5 bases from J, the gap between germline ends came to 7 bases. Per the germline V gene, CDR1 is SGHDN and CDR2 is FVKESK. This CDR3 is CASSQDRGTEAFF. The CDR3 DNA is TGTGCCAGCAGCCAAGATCGAGGGACTGAAGCTTTCTTT.

The rearrangement links TRBV5-3 to TRBJ2-2, with D perhaps TRBD2 (5 bases). TRBV5-3 is known as an ORF, though its function is uncertain. The CDR3 loop spans 15 amino acids. V lost 5 bases, J lost 4 bases, and 15 bases lay in between. The CDR3, as DNA: TGTGCCAGAAGTCAACACCTCGCGGGCACCGGGGAGCTGTTTTTT. Its translation is CARSQHLAGTGELFF.

The CDR3 DNA follows: TGTGCCAGCAGTGACAGGTTTGGGTATGGCTACACCTTC. Protein sequence: CASSDRFGYGYTF. V and J are TRBV27 and TRBJ1-2, with D possibly TRBD1 on 6 matching bases. V gave up 5 bases and J gave up 5 bases, with 12 bases separating them. The CDR3 has 13 residues. Germline CDR1 is MNHEY and CDR2 is SMNVEV (reference sequence).

J is TRBJ2-7 and V is TRBV6-5; 8 positions match TRBD2. From germline, CDR1 is MNHEY and CDR2 SVGAGI. The CDR3 loop spans 15 amino acids. J was trimmed by 7 bases and V by 7 bases; bases with no gene match: 15. The CDR3 DNA is TGTGCCAGCACGACCGGGGGGGCGCCATTAGGGGAGCAGTACTTC. Protein: CASTTGGAPLGEQYF.

This sequence joins TRBV4-1 and TRBJ2-7; 7 bases are a match to TRBD1. The CDR3 extends over 14 amino acids. Germline CDR1 MGHRA, CDR2 YSYEKL. V shed 4 bases and J 3 bases; nucleotides not matched to a gene: 6. In DNA form, the CDR3 reads TGCGCCAGCAGCCGACCGGGACAGAACTACGAGCAGTACTTC. Translated, it gives CASSRPGQNYEQYF.

The chain combines TRBV10-3 with TRBJ1-6; D unclear. CDR1 and CDR2 from the germline V gene are ENHRY and SYGVKD. The CDR3 contains 14 residues. CDR3 DNA sequence: TGTGGAATTGGCCGGGAGCGCTATAATTCACCCCTCCACTTT. Protein sequence: CGIGRERYNSPLHF.

The rearrangement joins TRBV12-3 or TRBV12-4 to TRBJ1-5; D remains ambiguous. The V end was cut by 2 bases, the J end by 6 bases, with 8 bases between. The CDR3 extends over 13 amino acids. DNA for the CDR3: TGTGCCAGCAGTTTACAACAGTTTCAGCCCCAGCATTTT. Translation gives CASSLQQFQPQHF.

This clone was detected once. This chain uses TRBV11-3 with TRBJ2-2, with D perhaps matching TRBD1 (5 bases). This CDR3 region has 14 residues. The germline CDR1 and CDR2 sequences are SGHNT and YENEEA. V was shortened by 1 base and J by 7 bases, with 10 bases between the two germline ends. CDR3 DNA: TGTGCCAGCAGCTTAGCAGGGTACGGCGGGGAGCTGTTTTTT. Encoded protein: CASSLAGYGGELFF.

This chain joins TRBV19 and TRBJ1-1; D might be TRBD1 (5 bases). V was trimmed by 6 bases and J by 0 bases, leaving 14 bases between them. The CDR3 has 15 residues. Germline V CDR1 and CDR2: LNHDA, SQIVND (reference sequence). The CDR3, as DNA: TGTGCCAGTAGCGGGGGGGTTCTCATGAACACTGAAGCTTTCTTT. It encodes CASSGGVLMNTEAFF.